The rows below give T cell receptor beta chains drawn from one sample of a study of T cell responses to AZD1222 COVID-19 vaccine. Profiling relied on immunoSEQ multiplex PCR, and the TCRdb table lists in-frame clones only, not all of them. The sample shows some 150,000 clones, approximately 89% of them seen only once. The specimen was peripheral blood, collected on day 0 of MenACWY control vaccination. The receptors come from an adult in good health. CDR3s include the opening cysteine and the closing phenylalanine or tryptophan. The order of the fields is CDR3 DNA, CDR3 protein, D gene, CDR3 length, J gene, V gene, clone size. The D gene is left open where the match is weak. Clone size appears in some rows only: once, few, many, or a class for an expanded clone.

TGTGCCAGCAGTTACCTCCGGGACTCCGGGGCGAGTGAAGCTTTCTTT	CASSYLRDSGASEAFF	.	16	TRBJ1-1	TRBV6-5	.
TGTGCCTCGAGATACTCCTACAATGAGCAGTTCTTC	CASRYSYNEQFF	.	12	TRBJ2-1	TRBV18	.
TGCGCCAGCAGCCAAGCATTCCAGGAGTCCTACGAGCAGTACTTC	CASSQAFQESYEQYF	.	15	TRBJ2-7	TRBV4-3	.
TGTGCCAGCAAGCCCTTAGGTGGCTATGGCTACACCTTC	CASKPLGGYGYTF	.	13	TRBJ1-2	TRBV6-6	.
TGTGCCAGCTCACTCGACAGGCAGAACACTGAAGCTTTCTTT	CASSLDRQNTEAFF	.	14	TRBJ1-1	TRBV18	.
TGTGCCAGCAACGCGGAAAGGACAGATACGCAGTATTTT	CASNAERTDTQYF	.	13	TRBJ2-3	TRBV2	.
TGTGCCAGCTCACCAAACGGGGCCTGGGCAGGGGGCTCAATCACAGATACGCAGTATTTT	CASSPNGAWAGGSITDTQYF	TRBD1	20	TRBJ2-3	TRBV18	.
TGTGCCAGCAGCCTTAGAATGGCAGCGAACACTGAAGCTTTCTTT	CASSLRMAANTEAFF	.	15	TRBJ1-1	TRBV7-2	once
TGTGCCAGCAGTGAATCGGCGGGAGTTCTCCATGAGCAGTTCTTC	CASSESAGVLHEQFF	TRBD2	15	TRBJ2-1	TRBV6-4	.
TGTGCCAGCAGTCTACGGGTCCGCCTCAGGGGCTACACCTTC	CASSLRVRLRGYTF	.	14	TRBJ1-2	TRBV27	.
TGTGCCAGCAGCCGAGCTGTTTTAGAGACCCAGTACTTC	CASSRAVLETQYF	.	13	TRBJ2-5	TRBV6-2/TRBV6-3	.
TGTGCCAGCAGTTATAGGGCAGCCAACACTGAAGCTTTCTTT	CASSYRAANTEAFF	.	14	TRBJ1-1	TRBV6-2/TRBV6-3	.
TGTGCCAGCAGCTTAGCGGGGGCTGGCACTGAAGCTTTCTTT	CASSLAGAGTEAFF	.	14	TRBJ1-1	TRBV7-2	.
TGTGCTAGCAGCGCACAGATGAACACTGAAGCTTTCTTT	CASSAQMNTEAFF	.	13	TRBJ1-1	TRBV7-7	.
TGTGCCAGCAGCCACAGGCACAATGAGCAGTTCTTC	CASSHRHNEQFF	.	12	TRBJ2-1	TRBV3-1/TRBV3-2	.
TGTGCCAGCAGTGACCAGGGGGGATCTGGTGAGCAGTACTTC	CASSDQGGSGEQYF	.	14	TRBJ2-7	TRBV6-1	.
TGTGCCAGCAGTTTTAGGCAGGCGGAGACCCAGTACTTC	CASSFRQAETQYF	.	13	TRBJ2-5	TRBV27	.
TGTGCCAGCAGCCAAGACTTAATAGCCGGGACAGGAGTCTATGGCTACACCTTC	CASSQDLIAGTGVYGYTF	TRBD1	18	TRBJ1-2	TRBV4-2	.
TGTGCCAGCAGCTTAGATGACAGCAGGAGCTCCTACGAGCAGTACTTC	CASSLDDSRSSYEQYF	.	16	TRBJ2-7	TRBV11-3	.
TGTGCCAGCAGTCGTATAGCGGGGGGGCTCGCCGGGGAGCTGTTTTTT	CASSRIAGGLAGELFF	TRBD2	16	TRBJ2-2	TRBV3-1/TRBV3-2	.
TGTGCCAGCAGCTTAGATCTCGCAGTTCCCCATTCACCCCTCCACTTT	CASSLDLAVPHSPLHF	.	16	TRBJ1-6	TRBV11-2	once
TGCAGCGTCTCCCGGGACAGCGACTCTGGAAACACCATATATTTT	CSVSRDSDSGNTIYF	TRBD1	15	TRBJ1-3	TRBV29-1	.
TGTGCCAGCAGCTTTAGGACCGGCGGGGCCAACGTCCTGACTTTC	CASSFRTGGANVLTF	.	15	TRBJ2-6	TRBV11-3	.
TGTGCACTCGCGGGGGACTACGAGCAGTACTTC	CALAGDYEQYF	TRBD2	11	TRBJ2-7	TRBV30	.
TGTGCCAGCAGCTTTGGACTGAGCTCTGGAAACACCATATATTTT	CASSFGLSSGNTIYF	.	15	TRBJ1-3	TRBV6-5	.
TGTGCCAGCAGTCGGGACGATTACTACGAGCAGTACTTC	CASSRDDYYEQYF	.	13	TRBJ2-7	TRBV2	.
TGTGCCAGCAGTGAACCACGCGGGGGGCAACCCCGGCTCTGCTTT	CASSEPRGGQPRLCF	.	15	TRBJ1-6	TRBV6-1	.
TGTGCCAGCAGCCCCGACATGGGTGGGACTGAAGCTTTCTTT	CASSPDMGGTEAFF	.	14	TRBJ1-1	TRBV9	.
TGTGCCAGCAGCTTAGAAAAAGGGTCATACTATGGCTACACCTTC	CASSLEKGSYYGYTF	.	15	TRBJ1-2	TRBV7-9	.
TGTGCCAGTAGGTTCGGTGCGTCTGGAGACACCATATATTTT	CASRFGASGDTIYF	.	14	TRBJ1-3	TRBV19	.
TGTGCCAGCAGCCTCGGCGGTATTAACACTGAAGCTTTCTTT	CASSLGGINTEAFF	.	14	TRBJ1-1	TRBV7-3	.
TGTGCCAGCTCACCCCGTACAGCAGGGGCGGGGGAGACCCAGTACTTC	CASSPRTAGAGETQYF	.	16	TRBJ2-5	TRBV18	once
TGTGCCAGCACCCACCGGCCGAGGGAGACCCAGTACTTC	CASTHRPRETQYF	.	13	TRBJ2-5	TRBV6-5	.
TGTGCCAGCAGTTACTCTTCCGGATTGAGCTATGGCTACACCTTC	CASSYSSGLSYGYTF	.	15	TRBJ1-2	TRBV6-5	.
TGTGCCAGCTCGCAGGCGGACAGCTACGAGCAGTACTTC	CASSQADSYEQYF	.	13	TRBJ2-7	TRBV18	.
TGTGCCAGCAGTGACCCCGATGGGGAAAAACTGTTTTTT	CASSDPDGEKLFF	.	13	TRBJ1-4	TRBV2	.
TGTGCCAGCAGCTCACAGGGGTACGAAGCTTTCTTT	CASSSQGYEAFF	TRBD1	12	TRBJ1-1	TRBV7-2	.
TGTGCCAGTAGCCCGACAGGGACGGGGAACAAAAACATTCAGTACTTC	CASSPTGTGNKNIQYF	TRBD1	16	TRBJ2-4	TRBV19	.
TGTGCCAGCAGCCCAGCAAGGACAACTAATAATGAAAAACTGTTTTTT	CASSPARTTNNEKLFF	.	16	TRBJ1-4	TRBV7-9	.
TGTGCCAGCAGTTTACGCCGGGACAGCTCCTTTTACTCCTACAATGAGCAGTTCTTC	CASSLRRDSSFYSYNEQFF	TRBD1	19	TRBJ2-1	TRBV28	.
TGTGCCAGCAGCAATAAACCGGGACAAGGAACGGCGGACACTGAAGCTTTCTTT	CASSNKPGQGTADTEAFF	.	18	TRBJ1-1	TRBV7-2	.
TGTGCCAGCAGTTACCTGGGGGGCGGGCAGCCCCAGCATTTT	CASSYLGGGQPQHF	.	14	TRBJ1-5	TRBV6-2/TRBV6-3	.
TGTGCCAGCAGCTTAGAACCCCCCACAGGGGGGATTAATGAAAAACTGTTTTTT	CASSLEPPTGGINEKLFF	TRBD1	18	TRBJ1-4	TRBV11-2	.
TGTGCCAGCTCACAGCCCTACAGGGACACTAATGAAAAACTGTTTTTT	CASSQPYRDTNEKLFF	.	16	TRBJ1-4	TRBV18	few
TGTGCCAGCAGACTTATGGGGAGGGATTCACCCCTCCACTTT	CASRLMGRDSPLHF	.	14	TRBJ1-6	TRBV2	.
TGTGCTAGTGCCCGAACTTCGGGACTAGCGGGAGGGCGTGGAGATACGCAGTATTTT	CASARTSGLAGGRGDTQYF	TRBD2	19	TRBJ2-3	TRBV12-5	.
TGTGCCAGCAGCTTTGCCCCACCCGAAGCTTTCTTT	CASSFAPPEAFF	.	12	TRBJ1-1	TRBV5-8	.
TGTGCCAGCAGCTTAGACCCGGGGGGTCAGCCCCAGCATTTT	CASSLDPGGQPQHF	.	14	TRBJ1-5	TRBV7-2	few
TGCAGCGTTGCGGGCCTTGAGGCCGGGGCCAACGTCCTGACTTTC	CSVAGLEAGANVLTF	.	15	TRBJ2-6	TRBV29-1	.
TGTGCCTGGAGTGTACGACAGGGGGACGAAAACATTCAGTACTTC	CAWSVRQGDENIQYF	TRBD1	15	TRBJ2-4	TRBV30	.
TGTGCCAGCAGTTTAGAGACTAGCGAAGAGACCCAGTACTTC	CASSLETSEETQYF	TRBD2	14	TRBJ2-5	TRBV28	.
TGTGCCACCAGCGGAGGAGGCCGTTATAGCAATCAGCCCCAGCATTTT	CATSGGGRYSNQPQHF	.	16	TRBJ1-5	TRBV24-1	.
TGTGCCAGCAGTTTGTCAGCTTCCACCTGGCAGTACTTC	CASSLSASTWQYF	.	13	TRBJ2-7	TRBV28	.
TGTGCCAGCTCACTTGAAGGTTATAGCAATCAGCCCCAGCATTTT	CASSLEGYSNQPQHF	.	15	TRBJ1-5	TRBV18	.
TGTGCCAGTAGAAGTTACAGGGGGAACGAGCAGTACTTC	CASRSYRGNEQYF	TRBD1	13	TRBJ2-7	TRBV19	.
TGTGCCAGCAGCCACGGGGAGGGGACAGATACGCAGTATTTT	CASSHGEGTDTQYF	TRBD2	14	TRBJ2-3	TRBV7-3	.
TGTGCCAGCAGCTTTTCCCTCGGCGACGGTTCAAACACCATATATTTT	CASSFSLGDGSNTIYF	.	16	TRBJ1-3	TRBV7-2	.